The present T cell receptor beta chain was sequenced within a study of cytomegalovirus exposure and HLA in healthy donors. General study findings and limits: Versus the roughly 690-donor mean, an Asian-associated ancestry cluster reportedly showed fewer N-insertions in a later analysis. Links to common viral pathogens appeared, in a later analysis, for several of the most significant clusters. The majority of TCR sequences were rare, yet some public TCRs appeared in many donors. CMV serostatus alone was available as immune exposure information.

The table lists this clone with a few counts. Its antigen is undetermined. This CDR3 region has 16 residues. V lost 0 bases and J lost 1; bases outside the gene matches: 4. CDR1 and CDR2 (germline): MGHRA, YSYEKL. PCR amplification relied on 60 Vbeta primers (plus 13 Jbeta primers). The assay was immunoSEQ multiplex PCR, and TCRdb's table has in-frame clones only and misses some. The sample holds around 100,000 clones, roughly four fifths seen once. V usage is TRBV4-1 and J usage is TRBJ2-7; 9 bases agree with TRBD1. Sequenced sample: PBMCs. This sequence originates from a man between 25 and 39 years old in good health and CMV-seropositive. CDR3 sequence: CASSQEGGQGSYEQYF. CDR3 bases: TGCGCCAGCAGCCAAGAGGGGGGACAGGGTTCCTACGAGCAGTACTTC.